These 30 T cell receptor beta chains share one sample of origin, sequenced in a study of shared clonotypes between healthy human individuals. The protocol was immunoSEQ multiplex PCR, while the TCRdb copy is restricted to in-frame clones and leaves out a portion. The sample lists over a million clones; just under 99% were seen once. Source material: naive CD4+ T cells sorted from blood. Subset in this sample: CD45RA+ positively selected. These receptors were taken from a man younger than 40 in good health.

This clone has just one count. This chain links TRBV6-5 with TRBJ2-1, with 7 bases that match TRBD1. V lost 5 bases to trimming and J lost 8 bases; unmatched junction nucleotides: 3. Looked up from germline, CDR1 is MNHEY and CDR2 is SVGAGI. The length of the CDR3 is 12 residues. The CDR3 DNA reads as TGTGCCAGCAGTAGACAGGGCGATGAGCAGTTCTTC. Translated: CASSRQGDEQFF.

The rearrangement uses TRBV11-2 and TRBJ2-1; D is undetermined. Germline V gives CDR1 SGHAT, CDR2 FQNNGV. Trimming pared 5 bases from V and 3 bases from J, leaving 5 bases between. The CDR3 is made up of 12 amino acids. The CDR3 sequence is CASSVSYNEQFF. DNA of the CDR3: TGTGCCAGCAGCGTCAGCTACAATGAGCAGTTCTTC.

The chain joins TRBV29-1 to TRBJ2-7; a possible D gene is TRBD2 (6 bases). The CDR3 length is 12 residues. With 3 bases removed from V and 5 bases from J, the gap between germline ends came to 11 bases. In germline, CDR1 is SQVTM, CDR2 ANQGSEA. The CDR3 DNA reads TGCAGCGTTGATAGGGGAGGCGACGAGCAGTACTTC. This encodes CSVDRGGDEQYF.

The rearrangement uses TRBV2 and TRBJ1-1, with a tentative D call TRBD1 (6 bases). The germline gives CDR1 SNHLY, CDR2 FYNNEI. The CDR3 sequence is 15 residues long. V was cut by 2 bases and J by 1 base, with 11 bases left in between. CDR3 sequence: CASSEPKGGNTEAFF. The CDR3 nucleotides are TGTGCCAGCAGTGAACCCAAGGGGGGGAACACTGAAGCTTTCTTT. The full variable domain, its missing parts supplied by reference TRBV2 and TRBJ1-1, is EPEVTQTPSHQVTQMGQEVILRCVPISNHLYFYWYRQILGQKVEFLVSFYNNEISEKSEIFDDQFSVERPDGSNFTLKIRSTKLEDSAMYFCASSEPKGGNTEAFFGQGTRLTVV.

The rearrangement uses TRBV29-1 and TRBJ2-3; D not certain. Germline V CDR1 and CDR2: SQVTM, ANQGSEA. V was clipped by 6 bases and J by 5 bases, with 18 bases between them. The CDR3 totals 14 residues. The chain's CDR3 is CSVCPRAVRDTQYF. CDR3 coding DNA: TGCAGCGTATGTCCGAGAGCCGTGAGAGATACGCAGTATTTT.

As to this clone: The identical CDR3 is also encoded by other nucleotide sequences in the sample. The rearrangement uses TRBV7-9 and TRBJ2-5, with 9 nucleotides matching TRBD1. Per the germline V gene, CDR1 is SEHNR and CDR2 is FQNEAQ (reference sequence). Losses at the gene ends were 3 bases for V and 2 bases for J; bases not matched to a gene: 10. This CDR3 is 17 amino acids long. The CDR3, as DNA: TGTGCCAGCAGCTTGACCTTGACAGGGGGGCTACAAGAGACCCAGTACTTC. Protein sequence: CASSLTLTGGLQETQYF.

This clone was seen just once. The J gene is TRBJ1-5, the V gene TRBV19; TRBD1 matches 7 bases. The V gene end was trimmed by 7 bases and the J gene end by 6 bases; junction bases not matched to a gene: 6. CDR1 is LNHDA and CDR2 is SQIVND in the germline V gene (reference sequence). The CDR3 totals 13 residues. The CDR3 DNA follows: TGTGCCAGTACCCCAAGGGGGCGTCAGCCCCAGCATTTT. As protein: CASTPRGRQPQHF. The entire variable domain, with the rest obtained from reference TRBV19 and TRBJ1-5, is as follows: DGGITQSPKYLFRKEGQNVTLSCEQNLNHDAMYWYRQDPGQGLRLIYYSQIVNDFQKGDIAEGYSVSREKKESFPLTVTSAQKNPTAFYLCASTPRGRQPQHFGDGTRLSIL.

This rearrangement joins TRBV18 to TRBJ2-4; TRBD1 aligns across 11 bases. Germline trimming cut 3 bases from V and 1 base from J; bases unmatched to any gene: 11. CDR3 length: 19 residues. Germline V gene sequence: CDR1 KGHSH, CDR2 LQKENI. CDR3 nucleotides: TGTGCCAGCTCACCCTCCGGGACAGGGGGAACTCTGGCCAAAAACATTCAGTACTTC. Residues: CASSPSGTGGTLAKNIQYF.

The chain joins TRBV28 to TRBJ1-1; D might be TRBD1 (5 bases). V lost 8 bases to trimming and J lost 5 bases, with 9 bases between them. Germline values: CDR1 MDHEN, CDR2 SYDVKM. The CDR3 sequence is 11 residues long. CDR3 coding DNA: TGTGCCAGCCTAGACAGAACTGAAGCTTTCTTT. Amino acid sequence: CASLDRTEAFF.

V gene TRBV6-1 combines with J gene TRBJ2-3; no clear D gene. The CDR3 sequence is 21 residues long. V lost 2 bases and J 2 bases, leaving 29 bases between the germline ends. Germline V CDR1 and CDR2: MNHNS, SASEGT. The chain's CDR3 is CASSESRSPRLGIGHTDTQYF. The DNA for the CDR3 is TGTGCCAGCAGTGAAAGTCGGAGTCCCCGTTTGGGGATAGGGCACACAGATACGCAGTATTTT.

The chain uses TRBV10-1 and TRBJ2-7; TRBD1 matches 9 bases. The CDR3 length is 14 residues. Germline lookup yields CDR1 WNHNN and CDR2 SYGVQD (reference sequence). V lost 6 bases to trimming and J lost 6 bases; unmatched junction nucleotides: 9. The CDR3 loop reads CASSHRDRVREQYF. CDR3 nucleotides: TGCGCCAGCAGCCACCGGGACAGGGTCCGCGAGCAGTACTTC.

The V call is TRBV29-1, the J call TRBJ2-7; 11 bases agree with TRBD2. The CDR3 is made up of 14 amino acids. V dropped 4 bases and J dropped 6; count of bases not matched to a gene: 8. Germline V gives CDR1 SQVTM, CDR2 ANQGSEA. The CDR3 here is CSVGLLAGVGEQYF. The CDR3 nucleotides read TGCAGCGTTGGATTACTAGCGGGAGTAGGCGAGCAGTACTTC.

The chain employs TRBV18 and TRBJ2-1; D not certain. Germline CDR1 KGHSH, CDR2 LQKENI. The CDR3 loop spans 15 amino acids. The V and J ends lost 3 bases and 0 bases respectively, with 9 bases between them. For the CDR3, the DNA is TGTGCCAGCTCACCCGCAGGTATCTCCTACAATGAGCAGTTCTTC. The encoded protein is CASSPAGISYNEQFF. The entire variable domain, with the rest obtained from reference TRBV18 and TRBJ2-1, is as follows: NAGVMQNPRHLVRRRGQEARLRCSPMKGHSHVYWYRQLPEEGLKFMVYLQKENIIDESGMPKERFSAEFPKEGPSILRIQQVVRGDSAAYFCASSPAGISYNEQFFGPGTRLTVL.

The chain has TRBV15 and TRBJ2-5; D uncertain. V dropped 8 bases and J dropped 3 bases, with 19 bases sitting between them. CDR3 length equals 15 residues. In germline, CDR1 is LNHNV, CDR2 YYDKDF (reference sequence). The CDR3 sequence is CATLRSSEIKETQYF. The CDR3 DNA is TGTGCCACCCTCAGGTCCTCAGAGATCAAAGAGACCCAGTACTTC. The full variable domain, rest sourced from reference TRBV15 and TRBJ2-5, is DAMVIQNPRYQVTQFGKPVTLSCSQTLNHNVMYWYQQKSSQAPKLLFHYYDKDFNNEADTPDNFQSRRPNTSFCFLDIRSPGLGDTAMYLCATLRSSEIKETQYFGPGTRLLVL.

The sample holds one count of this clone. The chain has TRBV29-1 and TRBJ2-3; 9 bases line up with TRBD1. In germline, CDR1 is SQVTM, CDR2 ANQGSEA. This CDR3 comprises 13 residues. The CDR3 sequence: CNARGTGIDTQYF. CDR3 in DNA: TGCAACGCCCGGGGGACAGGGATCGATACGCAGTATTTT.

CDR3 loop: CASSIRGTDIGKLFF. The CDR3 nucleotides read TGTGCCAGTAGTATCCGAGGGACGGATATAGGAAAACTGTTTTTT. This sequence joins TRBV19 and TRBJ1-4; D is possibly TRBD1 (5 bases). The CDR3 consists of 15 residues. The V gene's germline CDR1 is LNHDA and CDR2 SQIVND (reference sequence). V lost 3 bases and J lost 10, with 18 bases in between.

The genes are TRBV11-2 and TRBJ2-7, with a tentative D call TRBD2 (5 bases). The CDR3 contains 11 residues. V gave up 4 bases and J gave up 9 bases, with 10 bases separating them. In germline, CDR1 is SGHAT, CDR2 FQNNGV. This CDR3 is CASSSPEGQYF. DNA for the CDR3: TGTGCCAGCAGCTCCCCCGAGGGGCAGTACTTC.

For this clone: The same CDR3 also results from other DNA sequences found in this sample. The chain links TRBV5-1 to TRBJ2-3; no clear D. The V end lost 3 bases, the J end lost 2 bases, and 10 bases lay between the germline ends. This CDR3 contains 14 residues. The germline CDR1 and CDR2 sequences are SGHRS and YFSETQ. The CDR3 spells CASSSGRYTDTQYF. CDR3 DNA: TGCGCCAGCAGCTCCGGGCGATACACAGATACGCAGTATTTT.

The gene calls are TRBV6-5 and TRBJ1-1; D is perhaps TRBD1 (5 bases). V was trimmed by 6 bases and J by 0 bases, leaving 14 bases between them. This CDR3 spans 15 amino acids. Looked up from germline, CDR1 is MNHEY and CDR2 is SVGAGI. The CDR3, as DNA: TGTGCCAGCAGGTCCCCCGGGACGCTGAACACTGAAGCTTTCTTT. Translated, it gives CASRSPGTLNTEAFF.

CDR3 coding DNA: TGTGCCAGCAGCTCACCTTCACTCGGGCTAGGACACGAGCAGTACTTC. It encodes CASSSPSLGLGHEQYF. The chain couples TRBV11-2 to TRBJ2-7; no clear D. Germline CDR1 and CDR2: SGHAT and FQNNGV. V dropped 4 bases and J dropped 5 bases, with 21 bases sitting between them. The length of the CDR3 is 16 residues.

This clone was recorded only once. The V gene is TRBV5-1, the J gene TRBJ2-5; D unresolved. This CDR3 has 14 amino acids. Germline-derived CDR1 and CDR2 are SGHRS and YFSETQ. The V and J ends lost 3 bases and 5 bases respectively, with 14 bases between them. The CDR3 reads CASSWAMSEETQYF. CDR3 sequence (DNA): TGCGCCAGCAGCTGGGCCATGAGCGAGGAGACCCAGTACTTC.

This chain links TRBV30 with TRBJ2-4; D gene ambiguous. V lost 5 bases, J lost 1 base, and 12 bases lay in between. The CDR3 is 14 amino acids. CDR1 and CDR2 (germline): GTSNPN, SVGIG (reference sequence). The CDR3 here is CAWQIRGAKNIQYF. CDR3 coding DNA: TGTGCCTGGCAAATCCGAGGTGCCAAAAACATTCAGTACTTC.

The J gene is TRBJ2-7, the V gene TRBV7-3; a possible D gene is TRBD2 (6 bases). V was shortened by 1 base and J by 2 bases, with 6 bases between the two germline ends. The CDR3 consists of 13 residues. CDR1 SGHTA and CDR2 FQGTGA come from the germline V gene. The CDR3: CASSLSGTYEQYF. In nucleotides, the CDR3 is TGTGCCAGCAGCTTAAGCGGGACCTACGAGCAGTACTTC.

J is TRBJ1-5 and V is TRBV19, with no clear D. In germline, CDR1 is LNHDA, CDR2 SQIVND (reference sequence). This CDR3 is built from 13 residues. V lost 5 bases, J lost 1 base, and 6 bases lay in between. The chain's CDR3 is CASSPGSNQPQHF. The CDR3 DNA follows: TGTGCCAGTAGTCCGGGAAGCAATCAGCCCCAGCATTTT.

This chain joins TRBV7-9 and TRBJ2-7, with 7 nucleotides matching TRBD1. The V and J ends lost 1 base and 2 bases, in that order; junction bases with no gene match: 8. The germline V gene encodes CDR1 SEHNR and CDR2 FQNEAQ (reference sequence). The CDR3 has 16 residues. CDR3 DNA: TGTGCCAGCAGCTTAGAAGGTTCGGGACAGCCCTACGAGCAGTACTTC. It translates to CASSLEGSGQPYEQYF.

This sequence joins TRBV27 and TRBJ2-1, with D maybe TRBD2 (6 bases). Germline-derived CDR1 and CDR2 are MNHEY and SMNVEV (reference sequence). The CDR3 length is 17 residues. V was shortened by 6 bases and J by 0 bases, with 18 bases between the two germline ends. The CDR3 sequence is CASRLLPGSLSYNEQFF. The CDR3 DNA reads as TGTGCCAGCAGACTATTACCCGGGAGCCTCTCCTACAATGAGCAGTTCTTC.

The V call is TRBV5-4, the J call TRBJ2-5; 7 bases align to TRBD2. Germline-derived CDR1 and CDR2 are SGHNT and YYREEE (reference sequence). This CDR3 is built from 15 residues. Trimming took 4 bases from V and 2 from J; bases not matched to a gene: 8. The CDR3 region is CASSRTSTIQETQYF. The CDR3 DNA follows: TGTGCCAGCAGCCGGACTAGTACTATACAAGAGACCCAGTACTTC.

The rearrangement uses TRBV10-2 and TRBJ2-3; 10 nucleotides align to TRBD1. The CDR3 runs 15 residues. Germline-derived CDR1 and CDR2 are WSHSY and SAAADI. V shed 7 bases, J shed 4 bases, and the junction held 8 bases outside the gene matches. CDR3 nucleotides: TGCGCCAGCATTCAGACAGGGGGCGTCCCAGATACGCAGTATTTT. Amino acids: CASIQTGGVPDTQYF.

This chain uses TRBV11-2 with TRBJ1-2; TRBD1 matches 9 bases. This CDR3 spans 14 amino acids. Germline V CDR1 and CDR2: SGHAT, FQNNGV. Trimming cost V 1 base and J 8 bases; bases outside gene matches: 5. CDR3 loop: CASSLVYRGRGYTF. The CDR3 DNA sequence: TGTGCCAGCAGCTTAGTCTACAGGGGGCGAGGCTACACCTTC.

This chain joins TRBV18 and TRBJ2-4; the match to TRBD1 covers 9 bases. Germline-derived CDR1 and CDR2 are KGHSH and LQKENI. CDR3 length equals 20 residues. J lost 5 bases, V lost 0 bases, and 17 bases had no gene match. This CDR3 is CASSPPPGLQGAIDQNIQYF. The CDR3 nucleotides are TGTGCCAGCTCACCACCCCCAGGTTTACAGGGGGCTATCGATCAAAACATTCAGTACTTC.